Shown below are 26 T cell receptor beta chains from a single sample sequenced in a study of control samples from healthy donors and cancer patients. The repertoire was sequenced with immunoSEQ multiplex PCR; TCRdb's copy has only in-frame clones and lacks some. The sample includes over 200,000 clones, approximately 80% of them seen just once. The sample was PBMCs. These receptors all come from a woman between 55 and 75 years old with lung cancer.

This clone showed up just once. The V call is TRBV5-4, the J call TRBJ2-3, with a weak D call TRBD2 (6 bases). V lost 2 bases, J lost 5 bases, and 24 bases lay in between. CDR1 SGHNT and CDR2 YYREEE come from the germline V gene (reference sequence). CDR3 length: 18 residues. The CDR3 nucleotides are TGTGCCAGCAGCTTCGATGGGACCCGGGCGGGGTATATAGATACGCAGTATTTT. It translates to CASSFDGTRAGYIDTQYF.

V is TRBV10-2 and J is TRBJ2-1, with a weak D call TRBD2 (7 bases). Germline lookup yields CDR1 WSHSY and CDR2 SAAADI. The CDR3 length is 14 residues. Trimming shortened V by 6 bases and J by 10 bases, and 19 bases separated the two germline ends. The CDR3 nucleotides are TGCGCCAGCAGAGGGGGGGCCAGTTATTGGGAGCAGTTCTTC. This gives the protein CASRGGASYWEQFF.

The chain uses TRBV5-1 and TRBJ1-6; 7 nucleotides match TRBD1. Germline lookup yields CDR1 SGHRS and CDR2 YFSETQ. This CDR3 region has 14 residues. J gave up 7 bases and V 1 base, and 2 bases lay outside the gene matches. CDR3 nucleotides: TGCGCCAGCAGCTTGTTACAGGGGAATTCACCCCTCCACTTT. Encoded protein: CASSLLQGNSPLHF.

The chain carries TRBV7-9 and TRBJ1-5, with 9 positions matching TRBD1. The CDR3 contains 16 residues. Germline V CDR1 and CDR2: SEHNR, FQNEAQ (reference sequence). V gave up 1 base and J gave up 6 bases; unmatched junction bases: 7. In nucleotides, the CDR3 is TGTGCCAGCAGCTTAGGGCACACAGGGGGCGGTCAGCCCCAGCATTTT. Its protein product is CASSLGHTGGGQPQHF.

This clone has a handful of counts. The same CDR3 also results from other DNA sequences found in this sample. The rearrangement links TRBV2 to TRBJ2-5, with D possibly TRBD1 on 5 matching bases. V was cut by 2 bases and J by 5 bases, with 9 bases left in between. Looked up from germline, CDR1 is SNHLY and CDR2 is FYNNEI. The CDR3 covers 13 residues. CDR3 DNA: TGTGCCAGCAGTGAATTACCAGGGGAGACCCAGTACTTC. This sequence encodes CASSELPGETQYF.

This clone has more than one count but fewer than ten. This rearrangement joins TRBV5-1 to TRBJ2-7; 10 bases fit TRBD1. V dropped 4 bases and J dropped 4; count of bases not matched to a gene: 8. Germline V gives CDR1 SGHRS, CDR2 YFSETQ. The CDR3 is 15 amino acids. CDR3 sequence (DNA): TGCGCCAGCAGCGTAACCGGGACAGGGGTTTACGAGCAGTACTTC. As protein: CASSVTGTGVYEQYF. The full variable domain, rest sourced from reference TRBV5-1 and TRBJ2-7, is KAGVTQTPRYLIKTRGQQVTLSCSPISGHRSVSWYQQTPGQGLQFLFEYFSETQRNKGNFPGRFSGRQFSNSRSEMNVSTLELGDSALYLCASSVTGTGVYEQYFGPGTRLTVT.

This chain uses TRBV11-3 with TRBJ2-2; D remains ambiguous. This CDR3 has 13 residues. Germline assignment: CDR1 SGHNT and CDR2 YENEEA. V lost 1 base and J 7 bases, leaving 7 bases between the germline ends. In nucleotides, the CDR3 is TGTGCCAGCAGCTTAGGCTCGATCGGGGAGCTGTTTTTT. It yields the protein CASSLGSIGELFF.

V and J are TRBV3-1 (or the pseudogene TRBV3-2) and TRBJ2-5, with D perhaps matching TRBD1 or TRBD2 (5 bases each). The CDR3 has 13 residues. Germline CDR1 is LGHDT and CDR2 is YNNKEL (reference sequence). V was pared by 8 bases and J by 5 bases, with 15 bases between. This CDR3 is CASYPGPGETQYF. The DNA of the CDR3 is TGTGCCAGCTATCCGGGACCAGGGGAGACCCAGTACTTC.

The rearrangement uses TRBV30 and TRBJ2-5; D gene ambiguous. The CDR3 spans 12 residues. Germline CDR1 GTSNPN, CDR2 SVGIG (reference sequence). V was trimmed by 2 bases and J by 7 bases, leaving 11 bases between them. The CDR3: CAWSNSPGTQYF. CDR3 sequence (DNA): TGTGCCTGGAGTAACTCCCCGGGGACCCAGTACTTC.

This rearrangement joins TRBV7-9 to TRBJ2-3; no firm D call. CDR3 length: 14 amino acids. V was trimmed by 5 bases and J by 2 bases, leaving 11 bases between them. Germline CDR1 is SEHNR and CDR2 is FQNEAQ (reference sequence). DNA for the CDR3: TGTGCCAGCAGCGTCGGATTCGACACAGATACGCAGTATTTT. Its protein product is CASSVGFDTDTQYF.

The chain joins TRBV27 to TRBJ2-1; perhaps TRBD1 as D (6 bases). The ends were cut back, 3 bases at V and 8 bases at J, with 23 bases in the middle. Germline V gene lookup returns CDR1 MNHEY and CDR2 SMNVEV (reference sequence). The CDR3 length is 17 residues. DNA of the CDR3: TGTGCCAGCAGTTTGTATCCAATAGGGACATTCGGAGATGAGCAGTTCTTC. It specifies CASSLYPIGTFGDEQFF.

The J gene is TRBJ2-2, the V gene TRBV7-3; 8 bases map to TRBD2. The CDR3 loop spans 14 amino acids. The V gene's germline CDR1 is SGHTA and CDR2 FQGTGA. Losses at the gene ends were 6 bases for V and 5 bases for J; bases not matched to a gene: 5. CDR3 in amino acids: CASRIAGRTGELFF. The CDR3 nucleotides read TGTGCCAGCAGGATAGCGGGGAGAACCGGGGAGCTGTTTTTT.

This chain connects TRBV6-2 or TRBV6-3 to TRBJ1-5, with 10 nucleotides matching TRBD1. Germline V gene data show CDR1 as MNHEY and CDR2 as SVGEGT. V lost 2 bases and J lost 0; bases outside the gene matches: 1. This CDR3 is built from 16 residues. Here the CDR3 DNA reads TGTGCCAGCAGTTACGGGACAGGGGATAGCAATCAGCCCCAGCATTTT. Protein product: CASSYGTGDSNQPQHF.

This clone has a handful of counts. V gene TRBV7-9 combines with J gene TRBJ1-1; D call uncertain. This CDR3 has 13 amino acids. Germline CDR1 reads SEHNR; CDR2 reads FQNEAQ (reference sequence). V was cut by 1 base and J by 11 bases, with 14 bases left in between. The DNA for the CDR3 is TGTGCCAGCAGCTTAGATGCCACTACCGAGGCTTTCTTT. Protein sequence: CASSLDATTEAFF.

The genes are TRBV9 and TRBJ1-1; D call uncertain. V lost 0 bases, J lost 6 bases, and 15 bases lay in between. This CDR3 has 15 amino acids. Germline loops: CDR1 SGDLS, CDR2 YYNGEE. CDR3 protein: CASSVGGIELPEAFF. CDR3 in DNA: TGTGCCAGCAGCGTAGGTGGTATAGAACTCCCTGAAGCTTTCTTT. The full variable domain, with the rest looked up from reference TRBV9 and TRBJ1-1, is DSGVTQTPKHLITATGQRVTLRCSPRSGDLSVYWYQQSLDQGLQFLIQYYNGEERAKGNILERFSAQQFPDLHSELNLSSLELGDSALYFCASSVGGIELPEAFFGQGTRLTVV.

This chain joins TRBV9 and TRBJ1-1; no definite D call. Germline lookup yields CDR1 SGDLS and CDR2 YYNGEE. The CDR3 runs to 14 residues. V shed 0 bases and J shed 1 base, with 7 bases lying between them. The CDR3 reads CASSVDPRNTEAFF. The CDR3 DNA reads TGTGCCAGCAGCGTAGACCCGAGGAACACTGAAGCTTTCTTT.

This clone occurred a few times. The rearrangement joins TRBV28 to TRBJ1-4; D is unresolved. Between the trimmed V and J ends, which lost 7 bases and 8 bases, there was a span of 11 bases. The CDR3 runs to 12 residues. Germline values: CDR1 MDHEN, CDR2 SYDVKM. CDR3 DNA sequence: TGTGCCAGCATAGGCCAGCACGAAAAACTGTTTTTT. Translating gives CASIGQHEKLFF.

The genes are TRBV5-1 and TRBJ2-1; no clear D gene. CDR1 and CDR2 from the germline V gene are SGHRS and YFSETQ. This CDR3 has 12 amino acids. The V end was cut by 7 bases, the J end by 3 bases, with 8 bases between. Written as DNA, the CDR3 is TGCGCCAGCCGCCAGCGCTACAATGAGCAGTTCTTC. It specifies CASRQRYNEQFF.

The chain is built from TRBV28 and TRBJ1-1; a weak D match, TRBD1 (6 bases). V dropped 5 bases and J dropped 3 bases, with 13 bases sitting between them. CDR1 is MDHEN and CDR2 is SYDVKM in the germline V gene. The CDR3 extends over 14 amino acids. The CDR3 spells CASSHGQMDTEAFF. Written as DNA, the CDR3 is TGTGCCAGCAGTCACGGACAGATGGACACTGAAGCTTTCTTT.

V and J are TRBV13 and TRBJ2-5; D assignment may be TRBD1 or TRBD2 (5 bases each). Trimming took 5 bases from V and 11 from J, leaving 15 bases between them. Germline V CDR1 and CDR2: PRHDT, FYEKMQ (reference sequence). The CDR3 has 12 residues. CDR3 sequence reads: CASSGDPMEQYF. DNA of the CDR3: TGTGCCAGCAGCGGGGACCCTATGGAGCAGTACTTC.

CDR3 in DNA: TGTGCCAGCACCGGGACAGGGCAAGAGACCCAGTACTTC. This sequence encodes CASTGTGQETQYF. V usage is TRBV2 and J usage is TRBJ2-5; 9 bases are shared with TRBD1. Looked up from germline, CDR1 is SNHLY and CDR2 is FYNNEI. The CDR3 contains 13 residues. V lost 7 bases and J lost 2; bases outside the gene matches: 2.

The chain employs TRBV4-1 and TRBJ1-3, with D uncertain. Deletions cut 0 bases from V and 1 base from J, with 7 bases between. Per the germline V gene, CDR1 is MGHRA and CDR2 is YSYEKL. The CDR3 extends over 15 amino acids. CDR3 residues: CASSQEWVSGNTIYF. In DNA, the CDR3 is TGCGCCAGCAGCCAAGAATGGGTATCTGGAAACACCATATATTTT.

The rearrangement uses TRBV2 and TRBJ2-3, with D perhaps TRBD1 or TRBD2 (6 bases each). This CDR3 is built from 15 residues. V was clipped by 7 bases and J by 4 bases, with 18 bases between them. Germline values: CDR1 SNHLY, CDR2 FYNNEI. The CDR3 here is CASIEGGAGADTQYF. The DNA for the CDR3 is TGTGCCAGCATTGAGGGGGGCGCAGGCGCAGATACGCAGTATTTT.

This chain joins TRBV19 and TRBJ1-4, with D hard to call. CDR3 length: 16 residues. Trimming left V 4 bases short and J 0 bases short, with 12 bases between. Germline loops: CDR1 LNHDA, CDR2 SQIVND (reference sequence). The CDR3 bases are TGTGCCAGTAGTACGCCGACCTTCACAACTAATGAAAAACTGTTTTTT. This codes for CASSTPTFTTNEKLFF.

The chain employs TRBV7-9 and TRBJ1-2; D not certain. Trimming pared 5 bases from V and 8 bases from J, leaving 9 bases between. CDR3 size: 11 residues. Per germline, CDR1 SEHNR and CDR2 FQNEAQ (reference sequence). CDR3 DNA sequence: TGTGCCAGCAGCAAATCGGGGGGCTACACCTTC. This translates into CASSKSGGYTF.

V and J are TRBV13 and TRBJ2-5; D perhaps matches TRBD2 (5 bases). Germline CDR1 reads PRHDT; CDR2 reads FYEKMQ (reference sequence). The CDR3 is 14 amino acids. Trimming removed 5 bases at V and 1 base at J, with 11 bases between. The CDR3 region is CASSPSFAQETQYF. CDR3 nucleotide sequence: TGTGCCAGCAGCCCTAGCTTTGCCCAAGAGACCCAGTACTTC.